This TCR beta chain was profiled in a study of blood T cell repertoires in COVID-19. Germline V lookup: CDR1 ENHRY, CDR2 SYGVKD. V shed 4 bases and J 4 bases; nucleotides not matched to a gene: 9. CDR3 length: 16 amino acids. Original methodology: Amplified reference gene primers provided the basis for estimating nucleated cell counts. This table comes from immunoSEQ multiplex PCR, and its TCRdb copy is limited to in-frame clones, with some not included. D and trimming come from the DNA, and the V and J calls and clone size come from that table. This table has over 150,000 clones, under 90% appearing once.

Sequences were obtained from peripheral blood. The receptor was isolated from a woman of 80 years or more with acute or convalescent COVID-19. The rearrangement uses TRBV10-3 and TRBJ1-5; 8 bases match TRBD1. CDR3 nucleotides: TGTGCCATCAGTGGATCGGACAGGGATGGAAATCAGCCCCAGCATTTT. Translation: CAISGSDRDGNQPQHF.